The 4 T cell receptor beta chains given below trace back to one sample, sequenced in a study of cytomegalovirus exposure and HLA in healthy donors. 60 Vbeta and 13 Jbeta primers were used in PCR. Clones were sequenced by immunoSEQ multiplex PCR, and TCRdb holds only the in-frame ones, with some missing. The sample lists about 86,000 clones; around 79% were seen once. The sequenced sample was PBMCs. The receptors stem from a female donor in good health and CMV-seronegative.

The chain is built from TRBV6-4 and TRBJ2-3, with a tentative D call TRBD1 (5 bases). Germline V gene sequence: CDR1 MRHNA, CDR2 SNTAGT. The CDR3 has 14 residues. V lost 4 bases to trimming and J lost 7 bases, with 15 bases between them. CDR3 nucleotide sequence: TGTGCCAGCAGTGTAGGGCAGGGAACGCATACGCAGTATTTT. Residues: CASSVGQGTHTQYF.

The gene calls are TRBV29-1 and TRBJ1-1; D is unresolved. From germline, CDR1 is SQVTM and CDR2 ANQGSEA. There are 15 residues in the CDR3. The germline V and J ends were trimmed by 5 bases and 7 bases, with 23 bases remaining between them. CDR3 protein: CSVHPRLSPFNEAFF. DNA for the CDR3: TGCAGCGTTCATCCCAGGTTATCCCCTTTTAATGAAGCTTTCTTT.

This chain connects TRBV6-7 to TRBJ2-7; D is possibly TRBD2 (5 bases). TRBV6-7 qualifies as an ORF whose function is uncertain. The CDR3 contains 15 residues. V was clipped by 5 bases and J by 1 base, with 15 bases between them. CDR3 region: CASSTRARPSYEQYF. The CDR3 DNA reads as TGTGCCAGCAGTACGAGGGCCCGCCCATCCTACGAGCAGTACTTC.

The chain recombines TRBV19 with TRBJ1-5; 7 bases map to TRBD1. Trimming cost V 9 bases and J 6 bases; bases outside gene matches: 14. Germline CDR1 LNHDA, CDR2 SQIVND (reference sequence). The CDR3 length is 15 residues. The CDR3: CASRGTDDNLQPQHF. CDR3 bases: TGTGCCAGCCGGGGGACAGATGATAATCTTCAGCCCCAGCATTTT.